Listed here are 30 T cell receptor beta chains from one sample, sequenced in a study of regulatory T cells in long-lasting Graves disease. Construction of TCR beta libraries relied on iRepertoire HTBI primers and on Arm-PCR targeting CDR3 regions. TCRdb itself ran the multiplex PCR reads through MiXCR, one entry per CDR3 protein. The sample contains about 450,000 distinct CDR3 sequences, 14% of which appear only once. Time point reported: newly diagnosed GD, antithyroid drugs for less than 3 months. With RNA extracted from PBMCs as input, the TCR library was made. This same sample was also part of a study on T cells in Graves' hyperthyroidism and ophthalmopathy.

The sample was peripheral blood mononuclear cells (PBMCs), taken at new diagnosis, from a patient treated with antithyroid drugs. These receptors came from a woman aged 45-65 years with Graves disease.

This clonotype turned up a few times. The rearrangement links TRBV19 to TRBJ2-2, with unresolved D. Germline lookup yields CDR1 LNHDA and CDR2 SQIVND (reference sequence). CDR3 length: 13 residues. The V and J ends lost 4 bases and 0 bases respectively, with 3 bases between them. The CDR3 is CASSKTNTGELFF. The CDR3 nucleotides read TGTGCCAGTAGTAAGACGAACACCGGGGAGCTGTTTTTT. Combining the CDR3 with reference TRBV19 and TRBJ2-2 gives the whole variable domain DGGITQSPKYLFRKEGQNVTLSCEQNLNHDAMYWYRQDPGQGLRLIYYSQIVNDFQKGDIAEGYSVSREKKESFPLTVTSAQKNPTAFYLCASSKTNTGELFFGEGSRLTVL.

The V gene is TRBV19, the J gene TRBJ2-2, with 8 bases matching TRBD1. After removal of 3 bases from V and 0 bases from J, the junction contained 3 bases not matched to a gene. CDR3 length equals 16 residues. The germline V gene has CDR1 LNHDA and CDR2 SQIVND (reference sequence). CDR3 in DNA: TGTGCCAGTAGTATTCGGACAGGGTCGAACACCGGGGAGCTGTTTTTT. It translates to CASSIRTGSNTGELFF.

This clonotype was seen many times. The chain couples TRBV7-8 to TRBJ2-1, with D possibly matching TRBD2 (5 bases). Trimming took 3 bases from V and 0 from J, leaving 9 bases between them. The CDR3 is 15 residues long. Germline V gene lookup returns CDR1 SGHVS and CDR2 FQNEAQ. CDR3 nucleotides: TGTGCCAGCAGCTTTGGAGCGGCCTCCTACAATGAGCAGTTCTTC. It is translated as CASSFGAASYNEQFF.

This clonotype was picked up many times. The gene calls are TRBV28 and TRBJ2-2; 12 bases are shared with TRBD1. CDR3 length: 15 amino acids. V lost 7 bases to trimming and J lost 7 bases; unmatched junction nucleotides: 7. Germline V gene lookup returns CDR1 MDHEN and CDR2 SYDVKM. CDR3 protein: CASIPGQGAFGELFF. The CDR3 coding sequence is TGTGCCAGCATCCCGGGACAGGGGGCTTTCGGGGAGCTGTTTTTT.

The V call is TRBV18, the J call TRBJ1-6, with 7 bases lining up with TRBD1. V was pared by 1 base and J by 1 base, with 7 bases of the junction left unmatched. This CDR3 has 18 residues. CDR1 and CDR2 from the germline V gene are KGHSH and LQKENI. The CDR3 loop is CASSPRDRSGSYNSPLHF. The CDR3 coding sequence is TGTGCCAGCTCACCACGGGACAGATCGGGGTCCTATAATTCACCCCTCCACTTT.

This clonotype was observed a handful of times. The chain uses TRBV29-1 and TRBJ2-7; 11 bases are a match to TRBD2. The CDR3 is 12 residues long. Germline V gene sequence: CDR1 SQVTM, CDR2 ANQGSEA. CDR3 amino acids: CGGGLAEYEQYF. In nucleotides, the CDR3 is TGCGGCGGGGGACTAGCGGAATACGAGCAGTACTTC.

This clonotype turned up a few times. The chain carries TRBV6-5 and TRBJ1-5; a weak D match, TRBD1 (5 bases). Trimming cost V 4 bases and J 3 bases, with 16 bases left between them. The germline V gene encodes CDR1 MNHEY and CDR2 SVGAGI. The length of the CDR3 is 16 residues. The CDR3 sequence is CASSSASGSPNQPQHF. CDR3 in DNA: TGTGCCAGCAGTTCGGCCTCAGGGAGTCCCAATCAGCCCCAGCATTTT.

The rearrangement joins TRBV7-3 to TRBJ2-5; TRBD2 agrees at 9 bases. After removal of 3 bases from V and 5 bases from J, the junction contained 1 base not matched to a gene. CDR1 and CDR2 (germline): SGHTA, FQGTGA. The CDR3 loop spans 13 amino acids. As DNA, the CDR3 is TGTGCCAGCAGCTTTACTAGCGGGGAGACCCAGTACTTC. Its translation: CASSFTSGETQYF.

This clonotype was detected ten times or more. J is TRBJ1-5 and V is TRBV12-3 or TRBV12-4; no firm D call. V lost 1 base, J lost 4 bases, and 8 bases lay in between. CDR3 length: 14 amino acids. The CDR3 nucleotides are TGTGCCAGCAGTTTAGAAACCGAAAATCAGCCCCAGCATTTT. Its protein product is CASSLETENQPQHF.

At least ten counts were recorded for this clonotype. The V gene is TRBV5-1, the J gene TRBJ2-1; 9 bases map to TRBD2. Germline values: CDR1 SGHRS, CDR2 YFSETQ. V trimming: 0 bases; J trimming: 3 bases; junction bases outside the gene matches: 13. The CDR3 covers 19 residues. The CDR3 sequence is CASSLAGTSHVQFYNEQFF. CDR3 nucleotide sequence: TGCGCCAGCAGCTTGGCCGGGACTAGCCACGTCCAATTCTACAATGAGCAGTTCTTC.

This clonotype has just a few counts. The chain couples TRBV13 to TRBJ1-5; no definite D call. This CDR3 has 13 amino acids. With 0 bases removed from V and 9 bases from J, the gap between germline ends came to 9 bases. Germline V gene data show CDR1 as PRHDT and CDR2 as FYEKMQ (reference sequence). CDR3 amino acids: CASSLGPGRPQHF. DNA of the CDR3: TGTGCCAGCAGCTTAGGCCCGGGGAGGCCCCAGCATTTT.

The chain recombines TRBV28 with TRBJ2-1; TRBD2 matches at 11 bases. Looked up from germline, CDR1 is MDHEN and CDR2 is SYDVKM. The CDR3 loop spans 19 amino acids. The J segment lost 0 bases and the V segment lost 3 bases, leaving 10 bases of the junction unmatched. This CDR3 is CASSFSTSGKVYSYNEQFF. DNA for the CDR3: TGTGCCAGCAGTTTTTCGACTAGCGGGAAAGTATACTCCTACAATGAGCAGTTCTTC.

This clonotype has at least ten counts. This CDR3 is CAISAGEFGNQPQHF. The CDR3 region has the DNA TGTGCCATCAGTGCAGGGGAGTTTGGCAATCAGCCCCAGCATTTT. The J gene is TRBJ1-5, the V gene TRBV10-3, with a possible D match to TRBD1 (6 bases). This CDR3 is 15 amino acids long. Deletions cut 4 bases from V and 2 bases from J, with 12 bases between. Germline V lookup: CDR1 ENHRY, CDR2 SYGVKD.

This clonotype was counted ten times or more. V usage is TRBV7-2 and J usage is TRBJ2-1; no clear D gene. V was clipped by 1 base and J by 6 bases, with 13 bases between them. CDR1 is SGHTA, CDR2 FQGNSA, per germline. This CDR3 is built from 15 residues. As DNA, the CDR3 is TGTGCCAGCAGCTTAGTGGGTCCGACCGGCAATGAGCAGTTCTTC. It encodes CASSLVGPTGNEQFF. The whole variable domain, remainder taken from reference TRBV7-2 and TRBJ2-1, is GAGVSQSPSNKVTEKGKDVELRCDPISGHTALYWYRQSLGQGLEFLIYFQGNSAPDKSGLPSDRFSAERTGGSVSTLTIQRTQQEDSAVYLCASSLVGPTGNEQFFGPGTRLTVL.

The chain combines TRBV18 with TRBJ2-7; 7 bases agree with TRBD1. With 2 bases clipped from V and 6 bases from J, the junction kept 7 bases outside the gene matches. This CDR3 region has 14 residues. The germline V gene has CDR1 KGHSH and CDR2 LQKENI. As DNA, the CDR3 is TGTGCCAGCTCACCATGGGGACAGACGGGCGAGCAGTACTTC. Translating gives CASSPWGQTGEQYF.

Ten or more counts support this clonotype. This chain links TRBV11-2 with TRBJ1-4; 8 nucleotides align to TRBD1. This CDR3 has 15 residues. V was pared by 4 bases and J by 5 bases, with 6 bases of the junction left unmatched. From germline, CDR1 is SGHAT and CDR2 FQNNGV. The CDR3 is CASSYRTGFNEKLFF. CDR3 in DNA: TGTGCCAGCAGCTATCGGACAGGGTTCAATGAAAAACTGTTTTTT.

J is TRBJ2-3 and V is TRBV18; 9 bases are a match to TRBD2. The CDR3 contains 16 residues. With V trimmed by 0 bases and J by 3 bases, 4 bases remained unmatched. CDR1 is KGHSH and CDR2 is LQKENI in the germline V gene. CDR3 residues: CASSPPGTSRTDTQYF. The CDR3 DNA is TGTGCCAGCTCACCACCGGGGACTAGCAGAACAGATACGCAGTATTTT.

This clonotype was found a few times. The genes are TRBV6-2 or TRBV6-3 and TRBJ2-1; no definite D call. This CDR3 contains 15 residues. Trimming took off 7 bases at V and 2 bases at J, with 15 bases between the two ends. Germline V lookup: CDR1 MNHEY, CDR2 SVGEGT. The CDR3 protein is CASNGPDRPYNEQFF. CDR3 DNA: TGTGCCAGCAACGGACCAGATCGGCCCTACAATGAGCAGTTCTTC.

Many counts were recorded for this clonotype. The rearrangement joins TRBV18 to TRBJ2-5; TRBD1 is a possible D gene (6 bases). With 3 bases removed from V and 5 bases from J, the gap between germline ends came to 10 bases. The germline CDR1 and CDR2 sequences are KGHSH and LQKENI. This CDR3 spans 13 amino acids. Written as DNA, the CDR3 is TGTGCCAGCTCACCGCGGCAGGGGGAGACCCAGTACTTC. Residues: CASSPRQGETQYF.

This clonotype was seen more than once but under ten times. Given a much more abundant clone one base away, this may be a read error. The chain couples TRBV2 to TRBJ1-2; no clear D gene. The V end lost 4 bases, the J end lost 3 bases, and 9 bases lay between the germline ends. CDR1 is SNHLY and CDR2 is FYNNEI in the germline V gene. The CDR3 runs 13 residues. CDR3 loop: CASSAGIYYGYTF. The CDR3 DNA reads as TGTGCCAGCAGTGCGGGGATCTACTATGGCTACACCTTC.

This clonotype was seen repeatedly, ten times or more. This chain joins TRBV11-2 and TRBJ2-1, with D perhaps TRBD2 (6 bases). The CDR3 is 16 amino acids. The V gene lost 0 bases and the J gene lost 4 bases, with 13 bases spanning the gap. Germline CDR1 and CDR2: SGHAT and FQNNGV. CDR3 amino acids: CASSLDTLARYNEQFF. In DNA form, the CDR3 reads TGTGCCAGCAGCTTAGATACCCTAGCGCGATACAATGAGCAGTTCTTC.

This clonotype was counted ten times or more. This chain links TRBV30 with TRBJ2-1, with unresolved D. The CDR3 has 11 amino acids. The germline gives CDR1 GTSNPN, CDR2 SVGIG (reference sequence). The ends were cut back, 3 bases at V and 4 bases at J, with 4 bases in the middle. The CDR3 is CAWRTYNEQFF. The CDR3 nucleotides are TGTGCCTGGAGAACTTACAATGAGCAGTTCTTC.

The rearrangement joins TRBV7-9 to TRBJ1-4, with D tentatively TRBD1 (5 bases). Germline V gene data show CDR1 as SEHNR and CDR2 as FQNEAQ (reference sequence). Trimming took off 8 bases at V and 7 bases at J, with 14 bases between the two ends. The CDR3 totals 13 residues. This chain's CDR3 is CASHGGLSEKLFF. DNA of the CDR3: TGTGCCAGCCATGGGGGGTTGAGTGAAAAACTGTTTTTT.

The chain couples TRBV7-9 to TRBJ2-1, with TRBD2 matching over 7 bases. The germline V gene has CDR1 SEHNR and CDR2 FQNEAQ (reference sequence). The junction had 5 bases not matched to a gene; V was cut back by 2 bases and J by 1 base. This CDR3 spans 16 amino acids. The chain's CDR3 is CASSLSGGRSYNEQFF. The CDR3 DNA is TGTGCCAGCAGCTTATCTGGCGGGAGATCCTACAATGAGCAGTTCTTC. Together with reference TRBV7-9 and TRBJ2-1, the CDR3 gives the full variable domain: DTGVSQNPRHKITKRGQNVTFRCDPISEHNRLYWYRQTLGQGPEFLTYFQNEAQLEKSRLLSDRFSAERPKGSFSTLEIQRTEQGDSAMYLCASSLSGGRSYNEQFFGPGTRLTVL.

This chain joins TRBV7-9 and TRBJ2-1; D is undetermined. Trimming pared 2 bases from V and 4 bases from J, leaving 15 bases between. The CDR3 covers 16 residues. Germline V CDR1 and CDR2: SEHNR, FQNEAQ (reference sequence). CDR3 in amino acids: CASSLKGPAAYNEQFF. In nucleotides, the CDR3 is TGTGCCAGCAGCTTAAAGGGCCCCGCGGCATACAATGAGCAGTTCTTC.

This chain connects TRBV5-1 to TRBJ2-6, with D hard to call. Germline V lookup: CDR1 SGHRS, CDR2 YFSETQ. CDR3 length: 15 residues. Trimming removed 4 bases at V and 3 bases at J, with 11 bases between. The CDR3 loop is CASSLITVGANVLTF. The CDR3 DNA reads as TGCGCCAGCAGCCTGATTACTGTTGGGGCCAACGTCCTGACTTTC.

This clonotype has at least ten counts. The rearrangement links TRBV3-1 to TRBJ1-4, with D possibly being TRBD1 (5 bases). Trimming cost V 4 bases and J 8 bases, with 14 bases left between them. The CDR3 is 14 residues long. Germline V gene lookup returns CDR1 LGHDT and CDR2 YNNKEL (reference sequence). CDR3 loop: CASSPAEGAEKLFF. DNA for the CDR3: TGTGCCAGCAGCCCAGCGGAAGGGGCGGAAAAACTGTTTTTT.

The chain combines TRBV3-1 with TRBJ2-3; tentative D call: TRBD2 (5 bases). V was clipped by 5 bases and J by 2 bases, with 17 bases between them. CDR1 is LGHDT, CDR2 YNNKEL, per germline (reference sequence). This CDR3 comprises 16 residues. The CDR3 reads CASSNGVSVPTDTQYF. CDR3 sequence (DNA): TGTGCCAGCAGCAACGGGGTTTCAGTTCCCACAGATACGCAGTATTTT.

V gene TRBV30 combines with J gene TRBJ2-5; the D call may be TRBD1 or TRBD2 (6 bases each). This CDR3 has 13 amino acids. With 2 bases removed from V and 5 bases from J, the gap between germline ends came to 12 bases. Germline values: CDR1 GTSNPN, CDR2 SVGIG (reference sequence). CDR3 loop: CAWSRGLGETQYF. CDR3 DNA sequence: TGTGCCTGGAGTCGGGGGCTGGGGGAGACCCAGTACTTC.

This chain uses TRBV5-1 with TRBJ1-2, with TRBD1 identical over 10 bases. Germline lookup yields CDR1 SGHRS and CDR2 YFSETQ. The junction had 6 bases not matched to a gene; V was cut back by 0 bases and J by 7 bases. This CDR3 is 15 amino acids long. The CDR3 loop reads CASSLDRGDRGGYTF. The CDR3 DNA reads TGCGCCAGCAGCTTGGACCGAGGGGACAGGGGTGGCTACACCTTC.